These T cell receptor beta chains were read from a single sample in a study of regulatory T cells in long-lasting Graves disease. MiXCR was run by TCRdb on the multiplex PCR reads, yielding one entry per CDR3 protein. The sample records a few hundred thousand distinct CDR3 sequences, roughly 17% being singletons. The same data also went into a second study, on T cells in Graves' hyperthyroidism and ophthalmopathy.

Sequenced material: peripheral blood mononuclear cells (PBMCs), taken at new diagnosis, from a patient treated with antithyroid drugs. These receptors were collected from a man aged 35-49 years with Graves disease. The CDR3 runs from the conserved cysteine through the conserved F or W. The D gene is left open where the match is weak. Clone size appears in some rows only: once, few, many, or a class for an expanded clone.

J: TRBJ2-2
V: TRBV20-1
D: -
size: many
DNA: TGCAGTGCTAGAGCCCCCGGAACCGGGGAGCTGTTTTTT
CDR3: CSARAPGTGELFF

J: TRBJ2-1
V: TRBV24-1
D: TRBD2
size: once
DNA: TGTGCCACCAGTGAAGGGCTAGCGGGCCTCTCCTACAATGAGCAGTTCTTC
CDR3: CATSEGLAGLSYNEQFF

J: TRBJ1-1
V: TRBV2
D: -
size: many
DNA: TGTGCCAGCAGTGAACAGGGTAAGGGCACTGAAGCTTTCTTT
CDR3: CASSEQGKGTEAFF

J: TRBJ1-2
V: TRBV10-3
D: -
size: many
DNA: TGTGCCATCAGTGAGTCCCGGGACGCCCTAAGCTATGGCTACACCTTC
CDR3: CAISESRDALSYGYTF

J: TRBJ2-7
V: TRBV6-2/TRBV6-3
D: -
size: many
DNA: TGTGCCAGCAGTTACGAAGGTAACGGGGCATACTACGAGCAGTACTTC
CDR3: CASSYEGNGAYYEQYF

J: TRBJ2-5
V: TRBV5-6
D: TRBD1
size: -
DNA: TGTGCCAGCAGCCCCCCGGGACAGGGGGCGCGAGGAGAGACCCAGTACTTC
CDR3: CASSPPGQGARGETQYF

J: TRBJ1-5
V: TRBV2
D: -
size: many
DNA: TGTGCCAGCAGTGAGCTTCCAGGGGATCAGCCCCAGCATTTT
CDR3: CASSELPGDQPQHF

J: TRBJ2-2
V: TRBV24-1
D: TRBD1
size: many
DNA: TGTGCCACCAGTGACACCTACAGGGGGAGGACCGGGGAGCTGTTTTTT
CDR3: CATSDTYRGRTGELFF

J: TRBJ1-1
V: TRBV11-3
D: -
size: many
DNA: TGTGCCAGCAGCTTAGCAGGGGTTACCACTGAAGCTTTCTTT
CDR3: CASSLAGVTTEAFF

J: TRBJ1-2
V: TRBV28
D: -
size: many
DNA: TGTGCCAGCAGTTTGCGGGGCTATGGCTACACCTTC
CDR3: CASSLRGYGYTF

J: TRBJ2-7
V: TRBV20-1
D: TRBD1
size: many
DNA: TGCAGTGCCGACAGGGCCTCCTACGAGCAGTACTTC
CDR3: CSADRASYEQYF

J: TRBJ1-2
V: TRBV28
D: -
size: many
DNA: TGTGCCAGCAGTTTGCGGGACCTAGATCGGCATGGCTACACCTTC
CDR3: CASSLRDLDRHGYTF

J: TRBJ2-5
V: TRBV12-3/TRBV12-4
D: TRBD1
size: many
DNA: TGTGCCAGCAGTTTAGGCACAGGGGCAGAGACCCAGTACTTC
CDR3: CASSLGTGAETQYF

J: TRBJ2-5
V: TRBV24-1
D: TRBD2
size: many
DNA: TGTGCCACCAGTGATGGGACTAGCCTAGAAGAGACCCAGTACTTC
CDR3: CATSDGTSLEETQYF

J: TRBJ2-5
V: TRBV5-1
D: TRBD2
size: few
DNA: TGCGCCAGCAGCTTAGCGGGGTACCAAGAGACCCAGTACTTC
CDR3: CASSLAGYQETQYF

J: TRBJ1-5
V: TRBV15
D: -
size: few
DNA: TGTGCCACCAGCAGAGATTCCCCGGGGGCGGGTCAGCCCCAGCATTTT
CDR3: CATSRDSPGAGQPQHF

J: TRBJ2-2
V: TRBV6-2/TRBV6-3
D: TRBD2
size: few
DNA: TGTGCCAGCAGTAGCTCCGGGACTAAGAACACCGGGGAGCTGTTTTTT
CDR3: CASSSSGTKNTGELFF

J: TRBJ2-7
V: TRBV5-1
D: -
size: -
DNA: TGCGCCAGCAACAATCCGGGTTTTCAGCAGTACTTC
CDR3: CASNNPGFQQYF

J: TRBJ2-3
V: TRBV20-1
D: TRBD1
size: -
DNA: TGCAGTGCTCCGGGACAGGTTCCCGATACGCAGTATTTT
CDR3: CSAPGQVPDTQYF

J: TRBJ2-5
V: TRBV20-1
D: -
size: many
DNA: TGCAGTGCCCTGCCCCGAAAATACCAAGAGACCCAGTACTTC
CDR3: CSALPRKYQETQYF

J: TRBJ2-2
V: TRBV7-6
D: TRBD2
size: many
DNA: TGTGCCAGCAGCTCGACTAGCGGGGGGACCGGGGAGCTGTTTTTT
CDR3: CASSSTSGGTGELFF

J: TRBJ2-1
V: TRBV7-2
D: TRBD2
size: -
DNA: TGTGCCAGCAGCTTAATGCGGGGGGACAATGAGCAGTTCTTC
CDR3: CASSLMRGDNEQFF

J: TRBJ2-1
V: TRBV3-1
D: -
size: many
DNA: TGTGCCAGCAGCCAAGATAAAGGGACCTACAATGAGCAGTTCTTC
CDR3: CASSQDKGTYNEQFF

J: TRBJ1-2
V: TRBV7-9
D: TRBD1
size: -
DNA: TGTGCCAGCAGGACGACAGGGAACACCAACTATGGCTACACCTTC
CDR3: CASRTTGNTNYGYTF

J: TRBJ2-7
V: TRBV12-3/TRBV12-4
D: -
size: many
DNA: TGTGCCAGCAGTTTAATGGCGGGAGAGCAGTACTTC
CDR3: CASSLMAGEQYF

J: TRBJ2-3
V: TRBV6-1
D: TRBD1
size: many
DNA: TGTGCCAGCAGGGATTGGGCAGGGGGAACAGATACGCAGTATTTT
CDR3: CASRDWAGGTDTQYF

J: TRBJ2-5
V: TRBV20-1
D: TRBD1
size: -
DNA: TGCAGTGCTAGGGTCCATAGGAGTTGGGGACAGGGGGCTAGGACCCAAGAGACCCAGTACTTC
CDR3: CSARVHRSWGQGARTQETQYF

J: TRBJ2-3
V: TRBV6-1
D: -
size: many
DNA: TGTGCCAGCAGTGACCTCCGTACAGGGTTGGATACGCAGTATTTT
CDR3: CASSDLRTGLDTQYF

J: TRBJ2-3
V: TRBV2
D: TRBD2
size: many
DNA: TGTGCCAGCAGTTCCCAGCGCGCTAGCGGGGGCGCAGATACGCAGTATTTT
CDR3: CASSSQRASGGADTQYF

J: TRBJ1-4
V: TRBV20-1
D: -
size: -
DNA: TGCAGTGCTCAAGACAGTTCTAATGAAAAACTGTTTTTT
CDR3: CSAQDSSNEKLFF